This section outlines one TCR beta chain sequence together with its context. The data were obtained in a study of blood T cell repertoires in COVID-19. Study summary: The United States, Italy and Spain supplied acute and convalescent COVID-19 samples. T cells, B-cell-depleted T cells, or PBMCs provided the cDNA or gDNA that served as material.

Using immunoSEQ multiplex PCR, the repertoire was profiled, and TCRdb retains in-frame clones only, with some absent. The data show around 95,000 clones, 85% to 90% seen once. This CDR3 has 16 amino acids. The germline gives CDR1 LNHDA, CDR2 SQIVND (reference sequence). Trimming removed 2 bases at V and 1 base at J, with 12 bases between. The source material was peripheral blood. The receptor's source is a human donor in a cohort sampled during active COVID-19. The rearrangement joins TRBV19 to TRBJ1-5; D remains ambiguous. CDR3 loop: CASSIHEGSSNQPQHF. CDR3 bases: TGTGCCAGTAGTATACATGAGGGATCGAGCAATCAGCCCCAGCATTTT. Combining the CDR3 with reference TRBV19 and TRBJ1-5 gives the whole variable domain DGGITQSPKYLFRKEGQNVTLSCEQNLNHDAMYWYRQDPGQGLRLIYYSQIVNDFQKGDIAEGYSVSREKKESFPLTVTSAQKNPTAFYLCASSIHEGSSNQPQHFGDGTRLSIL.